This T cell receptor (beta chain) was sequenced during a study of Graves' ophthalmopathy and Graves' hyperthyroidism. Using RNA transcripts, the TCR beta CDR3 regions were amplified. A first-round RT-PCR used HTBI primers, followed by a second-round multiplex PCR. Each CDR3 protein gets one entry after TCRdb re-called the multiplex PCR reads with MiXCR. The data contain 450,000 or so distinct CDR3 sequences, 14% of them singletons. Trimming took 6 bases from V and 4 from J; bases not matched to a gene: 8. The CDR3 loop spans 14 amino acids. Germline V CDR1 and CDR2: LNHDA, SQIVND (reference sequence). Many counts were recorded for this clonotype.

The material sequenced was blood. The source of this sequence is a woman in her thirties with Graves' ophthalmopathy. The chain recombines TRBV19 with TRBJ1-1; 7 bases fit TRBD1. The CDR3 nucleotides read TGTGCCAGTAGGCCGGGAAAGGGGGCCACTGAAGCTTTCTTT. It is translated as CASRPGKGATEAFF.